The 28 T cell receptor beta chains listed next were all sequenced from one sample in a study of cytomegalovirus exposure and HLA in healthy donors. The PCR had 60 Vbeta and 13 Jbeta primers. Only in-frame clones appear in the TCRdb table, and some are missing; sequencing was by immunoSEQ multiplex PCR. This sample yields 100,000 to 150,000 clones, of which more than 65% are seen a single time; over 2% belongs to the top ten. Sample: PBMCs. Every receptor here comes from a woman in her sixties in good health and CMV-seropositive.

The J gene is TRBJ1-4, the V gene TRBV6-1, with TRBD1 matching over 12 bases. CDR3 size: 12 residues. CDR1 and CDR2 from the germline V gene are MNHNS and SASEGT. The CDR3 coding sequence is TGTATCGGGGGGACAGGGGGCGGGAAACTGTTTTTT. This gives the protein CIGGTGGGKLFF.

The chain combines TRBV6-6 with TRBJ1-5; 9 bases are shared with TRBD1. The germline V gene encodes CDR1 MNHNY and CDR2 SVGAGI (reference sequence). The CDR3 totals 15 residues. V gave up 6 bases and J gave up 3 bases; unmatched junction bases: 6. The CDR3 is CASSSRDRANQPQHF. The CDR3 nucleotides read TGTGCCAGCAGCTCCCGGGACAGGGCCAATCAGCCCCAGCATTTT.

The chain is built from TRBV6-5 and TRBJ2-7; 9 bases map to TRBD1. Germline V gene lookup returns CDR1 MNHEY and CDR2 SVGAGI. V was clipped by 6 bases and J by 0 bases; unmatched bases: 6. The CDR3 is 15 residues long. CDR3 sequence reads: CASSTGTGLSYEQYF. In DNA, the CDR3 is TGTGCCAGCAGCACAGGGACAGGGCTCTCCTACGAGCAGTACTTC.

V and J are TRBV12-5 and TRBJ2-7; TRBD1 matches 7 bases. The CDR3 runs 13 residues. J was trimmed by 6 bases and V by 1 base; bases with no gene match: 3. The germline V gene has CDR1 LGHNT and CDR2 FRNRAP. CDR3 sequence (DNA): TGTGCTAGTGGTTTGGCTACAGGGGCCGAGCAGTACTTC. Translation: CASGLATGAEQYF.

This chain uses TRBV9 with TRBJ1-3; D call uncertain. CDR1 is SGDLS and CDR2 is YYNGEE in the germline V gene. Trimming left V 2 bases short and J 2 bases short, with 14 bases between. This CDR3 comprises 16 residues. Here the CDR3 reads CASSVIEGQAGNTIYF. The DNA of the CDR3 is TGTGCCAGCAGCGTGATTGAGGGCCAGGCTGGAAACACCATATATTTT. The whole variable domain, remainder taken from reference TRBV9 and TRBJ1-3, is DSGVTQTPKHLITATGQRVTLRCSPRSGDLSVYWYQQSLDQGLQFLIQYYNGEERAKGNILERFSAQQFPDLHSELNLSSLELGDSALYFCASSVIEGQAGNTIYFGEGSWLTVV.

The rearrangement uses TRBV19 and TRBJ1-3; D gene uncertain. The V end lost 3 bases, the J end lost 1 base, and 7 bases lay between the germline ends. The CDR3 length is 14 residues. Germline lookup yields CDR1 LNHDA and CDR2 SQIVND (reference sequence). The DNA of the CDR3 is TGTGCCAGTAGTATCCGGGTATCTGGAAACACCATATATTTT. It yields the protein CASSIRVSGNTIYF.

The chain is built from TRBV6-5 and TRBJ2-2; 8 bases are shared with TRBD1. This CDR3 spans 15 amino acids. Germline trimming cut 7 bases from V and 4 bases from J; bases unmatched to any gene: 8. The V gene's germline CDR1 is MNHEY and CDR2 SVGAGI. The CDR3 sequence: CASKNGQGGTGELFF. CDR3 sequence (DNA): TGTGCCAGCAAAAACGGACAGGGAGGCACCGGGGAGCTGTTTTTT.

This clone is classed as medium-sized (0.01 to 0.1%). DNA for the CDR3: TGTGCCAGCAGCCCCGAGATCGGTGGTAACTATGGCTACACCTTC. This codes for CASSPEIGGNYGYTF. The chain has TRBV9 and TRBJ1-2, with D hard to call. The germline CDR1 and CDR2 sequences are SGDLS and YYNGEE. This CDR3 comprises 15 residues. V gave up 4 bases and J gave up 1 base, with 14 bases separating them.

CDR3 loop: CASSYQTGDTYNEQFF. CDR3 bases: TGTGCCAGCAGTTACCAGACAGGGGACACCTACAATGAGCAGTTCTTC. The J gene is TRBJ2-1, the V gene TRBV6-5, with 8 bases fitting TRBD1. Trimming removed 2 bases from V and 2 bases from J; junction bases left unmatched: 5. Germline CDR1 reads MNHEY; CDR2 reads SVGAGI. The CDR3 has 16 amino acids.

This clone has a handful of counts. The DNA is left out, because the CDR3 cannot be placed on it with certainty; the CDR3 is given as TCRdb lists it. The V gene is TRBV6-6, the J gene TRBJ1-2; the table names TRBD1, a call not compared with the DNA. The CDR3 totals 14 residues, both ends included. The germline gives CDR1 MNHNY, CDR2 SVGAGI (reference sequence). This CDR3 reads CASSTSDRNGGYTF.

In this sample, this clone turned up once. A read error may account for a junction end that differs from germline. CDR3 coding DNA: TGTGCCGTCAGGACAGGGGTAAACGAAAAACTGTTTTTT. This sequence encodes CAVRTGVNEKLFF. J is TRBJ1-4 and V is TRBV10-3, with TRBD1 matching 9 bases. The CDR3 totals 13 residues. The germline V gene encodes CDR1 ENHRY and CDR2 SYGVKD.

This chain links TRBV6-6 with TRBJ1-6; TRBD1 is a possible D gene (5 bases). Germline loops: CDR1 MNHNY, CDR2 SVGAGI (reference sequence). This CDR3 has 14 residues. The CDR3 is CAAAGGSNNSPLHF. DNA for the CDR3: TGTGCAGCCGCCGGGGGATCGAATAATTCACCCCTCCACTTT.

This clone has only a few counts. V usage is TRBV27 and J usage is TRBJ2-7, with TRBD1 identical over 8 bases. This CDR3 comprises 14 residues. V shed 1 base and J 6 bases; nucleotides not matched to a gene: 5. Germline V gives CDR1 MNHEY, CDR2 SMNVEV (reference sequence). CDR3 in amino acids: CASSLLDRVGEQYF. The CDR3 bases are TGTGCCAGCAGTTTATTGGACAGGGTTGGCGAGCAGTACTTC.

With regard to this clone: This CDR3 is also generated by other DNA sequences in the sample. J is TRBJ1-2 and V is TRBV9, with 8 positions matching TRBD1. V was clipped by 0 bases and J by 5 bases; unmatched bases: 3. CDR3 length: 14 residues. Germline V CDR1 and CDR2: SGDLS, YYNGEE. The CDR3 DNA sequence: TGTGCCAGCAGCGTAGGACAGGGGAGTTATGGCTACACCTTC. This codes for CASSVGQGSYGYTF.

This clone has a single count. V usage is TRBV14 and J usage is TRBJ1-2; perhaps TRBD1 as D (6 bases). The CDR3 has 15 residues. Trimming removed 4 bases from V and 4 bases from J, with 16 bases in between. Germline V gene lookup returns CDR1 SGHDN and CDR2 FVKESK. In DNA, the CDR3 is TGTGCCAGCAGCCCCCTTGGGGGACACACCTATGGCTACACCTTC. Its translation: CASSPLGGHTYGYTF.

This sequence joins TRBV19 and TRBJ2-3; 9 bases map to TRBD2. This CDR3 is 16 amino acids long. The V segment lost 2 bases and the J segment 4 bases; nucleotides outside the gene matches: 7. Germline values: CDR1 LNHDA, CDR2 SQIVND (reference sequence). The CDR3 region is CASSIKAGGQPDTQYF. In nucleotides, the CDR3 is TGTGCCAGTAGTATAAAGGCGGGGGGGCAGCCAGATACGCAGTATTTT. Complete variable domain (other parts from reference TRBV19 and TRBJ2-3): DGGITQSPKYLFRKEGQNVTLSCEQNLNHDAMYWYRQDPGQGLRLIYYSQIVNDFQKGDIAEGYSVSREKKESFPLTVTSAQKNPTAFYLCASSIKAGGQPDTQYFGPGTRLTVL.

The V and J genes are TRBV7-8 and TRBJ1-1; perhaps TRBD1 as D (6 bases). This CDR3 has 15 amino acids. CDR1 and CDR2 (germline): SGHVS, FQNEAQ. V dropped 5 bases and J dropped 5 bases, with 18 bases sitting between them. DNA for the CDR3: TGTGCCAGCAGCCCCGGGACAACCTGGGGAACTGAAGCTTTCTTT. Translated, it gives CASSPGTTWGTEAFF. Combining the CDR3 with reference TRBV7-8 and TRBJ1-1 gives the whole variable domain GAGVSQSPRYKVAKRGQDVALRCDPISGHVSLFWYQQALGQGPEFLTYFQNEAQLDKSGLPSDRFFAERPEGSVSTLKIQRTQQEDSAVYLCASSPGTTWGTEAFFGQGTRLTVV.

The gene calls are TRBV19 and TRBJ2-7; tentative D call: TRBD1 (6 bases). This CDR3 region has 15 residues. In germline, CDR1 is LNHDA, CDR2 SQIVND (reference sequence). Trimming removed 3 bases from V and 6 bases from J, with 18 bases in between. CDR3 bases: TGTGCCAGTAGTATCCCCTCCACAGGGTCTGGCGAGCAGTACTTC. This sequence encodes CASSIPSTGSGEQYF.

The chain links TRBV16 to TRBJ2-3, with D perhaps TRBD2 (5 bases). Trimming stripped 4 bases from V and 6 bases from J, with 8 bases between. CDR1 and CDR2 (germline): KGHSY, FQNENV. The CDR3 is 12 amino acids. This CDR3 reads CASSPTGDTQYF. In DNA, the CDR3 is TGTGCCAGCAGCCCAACGGGGGATACGCAGTATTTT.

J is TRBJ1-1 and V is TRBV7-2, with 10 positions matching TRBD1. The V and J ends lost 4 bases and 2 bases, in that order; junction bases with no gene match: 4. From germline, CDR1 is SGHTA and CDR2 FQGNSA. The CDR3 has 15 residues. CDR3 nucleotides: TGTGCCAGCAGCTCAAGGACAGGGGGTAACACTGAAGCTTTCTTT. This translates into CASSSRTGGNTEAFF.

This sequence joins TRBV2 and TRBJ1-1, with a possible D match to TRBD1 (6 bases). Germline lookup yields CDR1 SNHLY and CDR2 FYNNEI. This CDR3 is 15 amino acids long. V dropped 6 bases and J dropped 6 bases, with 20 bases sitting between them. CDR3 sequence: CASSRTDPPKAEAFF. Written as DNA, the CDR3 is TGTGCCAGCAGCAGGACAGATCCACCGAAGGCTGAAGCTTTCTTT.

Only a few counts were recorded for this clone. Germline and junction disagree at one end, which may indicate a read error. This chain's CDR3 is CSSSLARGTTVRLNEKLFF. The CDR3 DNA sequence: TGTTCCAGCAGCTTAGCTAGGGGGACCACTGTGAGATTGAATGAAAAACTGTTTTTT. The chain links TRBV7-9 to TRBJ1-4; a weak D match, TRBD1 (6 bases). There are 19 residues in the CDR3. Germline CDR1 is SEHNR and CDR2 is FQNEAQ (reference sequence).

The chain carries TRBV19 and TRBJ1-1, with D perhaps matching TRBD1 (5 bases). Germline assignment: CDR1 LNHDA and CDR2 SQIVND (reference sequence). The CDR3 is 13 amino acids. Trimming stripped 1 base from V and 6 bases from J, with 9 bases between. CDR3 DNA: TGTGCCAGTAGTATAGGAGGCAGGGCTGAAGCTTTCTTT. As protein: CASSIGGRAEAFF.

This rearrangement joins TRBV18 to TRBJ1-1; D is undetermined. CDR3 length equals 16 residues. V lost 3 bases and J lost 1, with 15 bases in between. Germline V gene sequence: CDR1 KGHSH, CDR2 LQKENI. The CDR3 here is CASSPRVAVTNTEAFF. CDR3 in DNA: TGTGCCAGCTCACCCCGGGTGGCGGTAACGAACACTGAAGCTTTCTTT.

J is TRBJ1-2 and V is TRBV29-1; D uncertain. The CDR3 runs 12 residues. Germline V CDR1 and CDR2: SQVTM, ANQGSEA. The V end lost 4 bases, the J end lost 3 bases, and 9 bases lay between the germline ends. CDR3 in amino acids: CSVVGPDYGYTF. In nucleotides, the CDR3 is TGCAGCGTTGTGGGCCCCGACTATGGCTACACCTTC.

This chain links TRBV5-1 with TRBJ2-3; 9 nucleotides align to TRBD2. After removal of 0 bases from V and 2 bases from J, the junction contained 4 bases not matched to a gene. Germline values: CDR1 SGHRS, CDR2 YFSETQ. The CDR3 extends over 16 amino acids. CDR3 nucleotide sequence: TGCGCCAGCAGCTTGGGAGCGGGGGGCCACACAGATACGCAGTATTTT. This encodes CASSLGAGGHTDTQYF. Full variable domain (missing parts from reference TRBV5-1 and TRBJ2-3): KAGVTQTPRYLIKTRGQQVTLSCSPISGHRSVSWYQQTPGQGLQFLFEYFSETQRNKGNFPGRFSGRQFSNSRSEMNVSTLELGDSALYLCASSLGAGGHTDTQYFGPGTRLTVL.

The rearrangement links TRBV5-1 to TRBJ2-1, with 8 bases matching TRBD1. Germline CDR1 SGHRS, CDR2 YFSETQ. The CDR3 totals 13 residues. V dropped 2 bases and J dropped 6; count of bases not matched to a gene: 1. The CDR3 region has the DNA TGCGCCAGCAGCTTCGGGACAGGCAATGAGCAGTTCTTC. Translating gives CASSFGTGNEQFF.

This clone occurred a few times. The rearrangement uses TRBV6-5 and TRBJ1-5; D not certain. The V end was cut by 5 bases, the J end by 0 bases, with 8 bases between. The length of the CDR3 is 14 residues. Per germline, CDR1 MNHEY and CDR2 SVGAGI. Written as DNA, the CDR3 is TGTGCCAGCAGTCGACAAGATAGCAATCAGCCCCAGCATTTT. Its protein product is CASSRQDSNQPQHF.